One and the same sample provided the 31 T cell receptor beta chains below, sequenced in a study of T cell responses to AZD1222 COVID-19 vaccine (TCRdb year 2021). The method was the immunoSEQ multiplex PCR assay. As stored in TCRdb, this immuneACCESS dataset retains in-frame rearrangements with V and J assigned. A fraction of the clones does not appear; measured against another copy, unresolved V genes explain less than half of the discrepancy, and the remainder lacks a known reason. Across this sample there are around 130,000 clones, with 75% to 90% seen only once. Together, the top ten hold about 9.8% of the sample. This specimen's time point label, interpreted: baseline before first vaccination. Material: peripheral blood, obtained on day 0 of AZD1222 vaccination. The source of these receptors is an adult in good health.

CDR3 sequence: CAIRATNYGYTF. The CDR3, as DNA: TGTGCCATCAGAGCCACCAACTATGGCTACACCTTC. This chain connects TRBV10-3 to TRBJ1-2; D uncertain. The ends were cut back, 6 bases at V and 2 bases at J, with 7 bases in the middle. Germline assignment: CDR1 ENHRY and CDR2 SYGVKD. CDR3 length: 12 amino acids.

The count of this clone is one. The J gene is TRBJ2-7, the V gene TRBV28, with a tentative D call TRBD2 (6 bases). The V end lost 5 bases, the J end lost 1 base, and 18 bases lay between the germline ends. The CDR3 totals 16 residues. Looked up from germline, CDR1 is MDHEN and CDR2 is SYDVKM. CDR3 coding DNA: TGTGCCAGCAGTATTCAATCGGGCGGGGCTTCCTACGAGCAGTACTTC. This gives the protein CASSIQSGGASYEQYF.

The chain links TRBV4-1 to TRBJ2-3; 12 bases line up with TRBD2. Germline CDR1 is MGHRA and CDR2 is YSYEKL. V shed 1 base and J 0 bases; nucleotides not matched to a gene: 2. The CDR3 loop spans 17 amino acids. CDR3 sequence: CASSQGTSGTSTDTQYF. CDR3 DNA sequence: TGCGCCAGCAGCCAAGGGACTAGCGGGACAAGCACAGATACGCAGTATTTT.

V gene TRBV27 combines with J gene TRBJ2-7; D is possibly TRBD1 (5 bases). Germline V lookup: CDR1 MNHEY, CDR2 SMNVEV (reference sequence). The CDR3 totals 15 residues. V dropped 4 bases and J dropped 0 bases, with 13 bases sitting between them. The CDR3: CASSSPDSSSYEQYF. As DNA, the CDR3 is TGTGCCAGCAGTTCGCCTGACAGTAGCTCCTACGAGCAGTACTTC.

The chain is built from TRBV4-3 and TRBJ1-1; D not certain. CDR1 is LGHNA and CDR2 is YSLEER in the germline V gene. The CDR3 consists of 13 residues. Trimming removed 0 bases from V and 7 bases from J, with 9 bases in between. In DNA, the CDR3 is TGCGCCAGCAGCCAAGATCGGGGTGTTGAAGCTTTCTTT. Protein: CASSQDRGVEAFF.

CDR3 amino acids: CASSQDGGGSGNTIYF. The CDR3, as DNA: TGCGCCAGCAGCCAAGACGGGGGAGGTTCTGGAAACACCATATATTTT. The gene calls are TRBV4-1 and TRBJ1-3; possible D gene TRBD1, 5 bases. This CDR3 spans 16 amino acids. Germline V gives CDR1 MGHRA, CDR2 YSYEKL. Deletions cut 0 bases from V and 1 base from J, with 10 bases between.

The V gene is TRBV9, the J gene TRBJ2-1, with D possibly matching TRBD1 (6 bases). V was pared by 4 bases and J by 4 bases, with 18 bases between. CDR1 is SGDLS and CDR2 is YYNGEE in the germline V gene. The CDR3 contains 16 residues. The CDR3 DNA reads TGTGCCAGCAGCATCCGGGACATCGGAATATACAATGAGCAGTTCTTC. Translated: CASSIRDIGIYNEQFF.

This chain connects TRBV3-1 (or the pseudogene TRBV3-2) to TRBJ2-7; D is possibly TRBD2 (5 bases). The CDR3 spans 16 residues. V was shortened by 0 bases and J by 6 bases, with 18 bases between the two germline ends. The germline gives CDR1 LGHDT, CDR2 YNNKEL (reference sequence). The CDR3 loop is CASSQEGIALKSEQYF. In DNA, the CDR3 is TGTGCCAGCAGCCAAGAGGGAATAGCGTTGAAATCCGAGCAGTACTTC.

This chain connects TRBV18 to TRBJ2-7; TRBD1 or TRBD2 may be the D gene (5 bases each). The length of the CDR3 is 16 residues. Trimming stripped 1 base from V and 0 bases from J, with 13 bases between. In germline, CDR1 is KGHSH, CDR2 LQKENI. The CDR3 spells CASSPLGDHGSYEQYF. In DNA form, the CDR3 reads TGTGCCAGCTCACCACTGGGGGACCACGGCTCCTACGAGCAGTACTTC.

The chain couples TRBV15 to TRBJ2-7, with 9 bases lining up with TRBD2. The germline gives CDR1 LNHNV, CDR2 YYDKDF (reference sequence). The CDR3 spans 15 residues. With V trimmed by 1 base and J by 7 bases, 8 bases remained unmatched. The CDR3 region has the DNA TGTGCCACCAGCAGAGTAGCGGGAGTCAACCTAGAGCAGTACTTC. This codes for CATSRVAGVNLEQYF.

V and J are TRBV19 and TRBJ1-5, with D uncertain. Germline lookup yields CDR1 LNHDA and CDR2 SQIVND (reference sequence). V lost 4 bases to trimming and J lost 0 bases, with 16 bases between them. This CDR3 is built from 17 residues. The chain's CDR3 is CASSTSLLKYSNQPQHF. The CDR3 nucleotides are TGTGCCAGTAGTACCTCTCTCTTAAAATATAGCAATCAGCCCCAGCATTTT.

The genes are TRBV3-1 (or the pseudogene TRBV3-2) and TRBJ2-3; D call uncertain. Trimming took off 2 bases at V and 4 bases at J, with 4 bases between the two ends. CDR3 length: 12 amino acids. CDR1 is LGHDT and CDR2 is YNNKEL in the germline V gene (reference sequence). CDR3 in amino acids: CASSQFADTQYF. Here the CDR3 DNA reads TGTGCCAGCAGCCAATTCGCAGATACGCAGTATTTT.

This chain links TRBV19 with TRBJ1-1, with 7 positions matching TRBD1. Germline values: CDR1 LNHDA, CDR2 SQIVND (reference sequence). V shed 4 bases and J 3 bases; nucleotides not matched to a gene: 8. The CDR3 is made up of 15 amino acids. CDR3 DNA: TGTGCCAGTAGTACGGGACAGACCAGACACACTGAAGCTTTCTTT. This codes for CASSTGQTRHTEAFF.

V and J are TRBV11-3 and TRBJ2-7; no clear D gene. Between the trimmed V and J ends, which lost 1 base and 0 bases, there was a span of 7 bases. The V gene's germline CDR1 is SGHNT and CDR2 YENEEA. The CDR3 sequence is 14 residues long. The CDR3 reads CASSLARSSYEQYF. The CDR3 nucleotides are TGTGCCAGCAGCTTAGCTCGGAGCTCCTACGAGCAGTACTTC.

The rearrangement uses TRBV6-1 and TRBJ2-5; 10 bases are shared with TRBD2. Looked up from germline, CDR1 is MNHNS and CDR2 is SASEGT. This CDR3 comprises 15 residues. J was trimmed by 1 base and V by 6 bases; bases with no gene match: 5. The chain's CDR3 is CASSRLAGFQETQYF. In DNA form, the CDR3 reads TGTGCCAGCAGCCGACTAGCGGGCTTCCAAGAGACCCAGTACTTC.

V gene TRBV11-3 combines with J gene TRBJ2-7; 7 bases are shared with TRBD1. This CDR3 has 15 amino acids. Trimming removed 1 base from V and 0 bases from J; junction bases left unmatched: 3. Germline-derived CDR1 and CDR2 are SGHNT and YENEEA. The CDR3 DNA is TGTGCCAGCAGCTTAGGTGGGACAGCCTCCTACGAGCAGTACTTC. It is translated as CASSLGGTASYEQYF.

The chain uses TRBV30 and TRBJ1-3; D unclear. Germline CDR1 reads GTSNPN; CDR2 reads SVGIG (reference sequence). There are 14 residues in the CDR3. V was shortened by 0 bases and J by 4 bases, with 10 bases between the two germline ends. CDR3 amino acids: CAWSVEWLGNTIYF. CDR3 bases: TGTGCCTGGAGTGTGGAGTGGCTCGGAAACACCATATATTTT.

CDR3 loop: CATSTRDRAESSPLHF. CDR3 sequence (DNA): TGTGCCACCAGCACCCGAGACAGGGCAGAAAGTTCACCCCTCCACTTT. The rearrangement joins TRBV15 to TRBJ1-6, with TRBD1 matching over 7 bases. After removal of 4 bases from V and 9 bases from J, the junction contained 12 bases not matched to a gene. In germline, CDR1 is LNHNV, CDR2 YYDKDF (reference sequence). This CDR3 contains 16 residues.

The chain links TRBV24-1 to TRBJ1-2; D is uncertain. CDR1 and CDR2 from the germline V gene are KGHDR and SFDVKD. The CDR3 is 14 amino acids. Trimming cost V 3 bases and J 4 bases, with 11 bases left between them. The CDR3 nucleotides read TGTGCCACCAGTGATAAACGGGTAGGCTATGGCTACACCTTC. Protein product: CATSDKRVGYGYTF.

The V and J genes are TRBV5-6 and TRBJ1-1, with D perhaps matching TRBD1 (6 bases). Germline loops: CDR1 SGHDT, CDR2 YYEEEE. V was trimmed by 0 bases and J by 12 bases, leaving 15 bases between them. CDR3 length equals 13 residues. As DNA, the CDR3 is TGTGCCAGCAGCTTGGCCGAGACAGGCAGGACTTTCTTT. This codes for CASSLAETGRTFF.

V is TRBV18 and J is TRBJ2-7; D is uncertain. CDR1 and CDR2 (germline): KGHSH, LQKENI. The CDR3 spans 14 residues. Deletions cut 2 bases from V and 0 bases from J, with 8 bases between. CDR3 in amino acids: CASSPAASSYEQYF. Here the CDR3 DNA reads TGTGCCAGCTCACCAGCGGCAAGCTCCTACGAGCAGTACTTC.

The V call is TRBV28, the J call TRBJ1-1; TRBD1 might be the D (6 bases). Trimming cost V 1 base and J 1 base, with 10 bases left between them. CDR3 size: 15 residues. CDR1 MDHEN and CDR2 SYDVKM come from the germline V gene. As DNA, the CDR3 is TGTGCCAGCAGTTTATACCAGGGGACGAACACTGAAGCTTTCTTT. Its protein product is CASSLYQGTNTEAFF.

The chain links TRBV11-3 to TRBJ2-1; D remains ambiguous. This CDR3 comprises 13 residues. The V end was cut by 3 bases, the J end by 5 bases, with 8 bases between. From germline, CDR1 is SGHNT and CDR2 YENEEA. The CDR3 nucleotides read TGTGCCAGCAGCTTGGGTCCCCACAATGAGCAGTTCTTC. It codes for CASSLGPHNEQFF.

The rearrangement joins TRBV6-1 to TRBJ1-3; D ambiguous. CDR3 length: 12 amino acids. Germline CDR1 MNHNS, CDR2 SASEGT. Deletions cut 2 bases from V and 4 bases from J, with 3 bases between. This chain's CDR3 is CASSEMGNTIYF. Here the CDR3 DNA reads TGTGCCAGCAGTGAAATGGGAAACACCATATATTTT.

This clone showed up just a few times. The chain couples TRBV7-6 to TRBJ2-7; a weak D match, TRBD2 (6 bases). Per the germline V gene, CDR1 is SGHVS and CDR2 is FNYEAQ. V was pared by 4 bases and J by 5 bases, with 12 bases between. The CDR3 contains 13 residues. The CDR3 sequence is CASSSWGLHEQYF. CDR3 bases: TGTGCCAGCAGCTCATGGGGACTCCACGAGCAGTACTTC.

This clone came up once. Here the CDR3 reads CASSMWDSEPTNEKLFF. The CDR3 bases are TGTGCCAGTAGTATGTGGGACAGCGAACCAACTAATGAAAAACTGTTTTTT. The rearrangement uses TRBV19 and TRBJ1-4; 7 bases agree with TRBD1. Per the germline V gene, CDR1 is LNHDA and CDR2 is SQIVND (reference sequence). The trim removed 3 bases at V and 0 bases at J, leaving 7 bases unmatched. The CDR3 length is 17 residues. Full variable domain (missing parts from reference TRBV19 and TRBJ1-4): DGGITQSPKYLFRKEGQNVTLSCEQNLNHDAMYWYRQDPGQGLRLIYYSQIVNDFQKGDIAEGYSVSREKKESFPLTVTSAQKNPTAFYLCASSMWDSEPTNEKLFFGSGTQLSVL.

V and J are TRBV3-1 (or the pseudogene TRBV3-2) and TRBJ1-5; a possible D gene is TRBD1 (6 bases). Germline lookup yields CDR1 LGHDT and CDR2 YNNKEL (reference sequence). The V end lost 0 bases, the J end lost 4 bases, and 7 bases lay between the germline ends. The CDR3 runs to 14 residues. CDR3 residues: CASSQDQGNQPQHF. The CDR3 nucleotides are TGTGCCAGCAGCCAAGATCAGGGGAATCAGCCCCAGCATTTT.

This chain uses TRBV18 with TRBJ1-1; no firm D call. Germline V gene sequence: CDR1 KGHSH, CDR2 LQKENI. The germline V and J ends were trimmed by 3 bases and 1 base, with 6 bases remaining between them. The CDR3 is 13 amino acids. The CDR3 region has the DNA TGTGCCAGCTCACCTCAGGAGAACACTGAAGCTTTCTTT. Translating gives CASSPQENTEAFF.

The rearrangement links TRBV5-1 to TRBJ1-5, with D uncertain. Germline V gene sequence: CDR1 SGHRS, CDR2 YFSETQ. The V end was cut by 0 bases, the J end by 0 bases, with 7 bases between. This CDR3 is built from 15 residues. The CDR3 sequence: CASSLGGISNQPQHF. CDR3 bases: TGCGCCAGCAGCTTGGGAGGGATTAGCAATCAGCCCCAGCATTTT.

This clone was observed a few times. The CDR3 loop reads CASSINRERAFF. The CDR3 nucleotides are TGTGCCAGCAGCATTAACAGGGAAAGAGCTTTCTTT. The chain recombines TRBV7-9 with TRBJ1-1; a weak D match, TRBD1 (6 bases). Germline values: CDR1 SEHNR, CDR2 FQNEAQ (reference sequence). This CDR3 is 12 amino acids long. Trimming stripped 5 bases from V and 10 bases from J, with 14 bases between. The complete variable domain, with remaining parts taken from reference TRBV7-9 and TRBJ1-1, reads DTGVSQNPRHKITKRGQNVTFRCDPISEHNRLYWYRQTLGQGPEFLTYFQNEAQLEKSRLLSDRFSAERPKGSFSTLEIQRTEQGDSAMYLCASSINRERAFFGQGTRLTVV.

For this clone: The same CDR3 also results from other DNA sequences found in this sample. The gene calls are TRBV6-5 and TRBJ1-1; D unclear. Germline-derived CDR1 and CDR2 are MNHEY and SVGAGI. V was pared by 0 bases and J by 5 bases, with 10 bases between. There are 14 residues in the CDR3. CDR3 amino acids: CASSYSAVGTEAFF. Here the CDR3 DNA reads TGTGCCAGCAGTTACTCGGCCGTCGGGACTGAAGCTTTCTTT.